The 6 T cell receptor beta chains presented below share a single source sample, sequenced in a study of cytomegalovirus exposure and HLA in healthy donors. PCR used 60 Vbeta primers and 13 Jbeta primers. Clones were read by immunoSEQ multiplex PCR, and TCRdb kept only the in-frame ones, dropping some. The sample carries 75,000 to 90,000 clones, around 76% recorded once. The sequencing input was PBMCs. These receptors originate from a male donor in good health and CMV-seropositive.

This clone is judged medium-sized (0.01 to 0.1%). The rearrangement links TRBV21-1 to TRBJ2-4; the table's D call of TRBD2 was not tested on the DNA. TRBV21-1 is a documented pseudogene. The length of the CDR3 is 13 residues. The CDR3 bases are TGTGCCAGCAGAACTCAGACGGGGGACATTCAGTACTTC. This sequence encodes CASRTQTGDIQYF.

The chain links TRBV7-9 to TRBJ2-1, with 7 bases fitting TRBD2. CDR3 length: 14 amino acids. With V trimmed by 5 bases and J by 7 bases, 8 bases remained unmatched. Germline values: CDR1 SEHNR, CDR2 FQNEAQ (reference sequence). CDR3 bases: TGTGCCAGCAGCCCACTAGCGTCTGTGAATGAGCAGTTCTTC. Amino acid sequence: CASSPLASVNEQFF.

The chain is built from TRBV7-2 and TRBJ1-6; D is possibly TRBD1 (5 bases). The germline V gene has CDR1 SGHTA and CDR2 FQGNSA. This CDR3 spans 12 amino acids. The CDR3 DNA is TGTGCGGGCGGGGCCCGCAATTCACCCCTCCACTTT. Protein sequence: CAGGARNSPLHF.

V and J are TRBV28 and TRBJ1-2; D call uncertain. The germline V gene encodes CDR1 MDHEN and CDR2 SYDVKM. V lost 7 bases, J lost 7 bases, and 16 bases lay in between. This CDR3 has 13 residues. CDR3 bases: TGTGCCAGCATCAGTTGGCAGCGAGGTGGCTACACCTTC. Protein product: CASISWQRGGYTF.

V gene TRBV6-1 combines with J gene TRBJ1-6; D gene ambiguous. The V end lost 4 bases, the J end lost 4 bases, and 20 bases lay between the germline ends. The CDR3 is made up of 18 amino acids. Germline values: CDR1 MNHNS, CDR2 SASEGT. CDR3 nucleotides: TGTGCCAGCAGTGGCCGCGTGTTTACAGACCCGTATAATTCACCCCTCCACTTT. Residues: CASSGRVFTDPYNSPLHF.

In DNA form, the CDR3 reads TGCGCCAGCAGCTTAATTACCGGGACAGCTAACACTGAAGCTTTCTTT. This translates into CASSLITGTANTEAFF. The chain combines TRBV5-1 with TRBJ1-1; 7 bases fit TRBD1. The CDR3 covers 16 residues. V dropped 2 bases and J dropped 2; count of bases not matched to a gene: 9. Germline loops: CDR1 SGHRS, CDR2 YFSETQ.